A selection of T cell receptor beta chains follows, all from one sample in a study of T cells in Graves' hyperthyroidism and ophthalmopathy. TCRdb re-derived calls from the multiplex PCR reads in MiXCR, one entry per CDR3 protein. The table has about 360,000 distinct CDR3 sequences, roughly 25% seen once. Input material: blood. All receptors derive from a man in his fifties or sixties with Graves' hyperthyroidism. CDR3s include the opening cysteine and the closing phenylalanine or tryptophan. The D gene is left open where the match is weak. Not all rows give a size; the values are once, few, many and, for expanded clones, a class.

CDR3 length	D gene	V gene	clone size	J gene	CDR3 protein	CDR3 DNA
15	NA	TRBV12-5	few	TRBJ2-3	CASGLGQTSPDTQYF	TGTGCTAGTGGTTTGGGGCAGACCTCCCCAGATACGCAGTATTTT
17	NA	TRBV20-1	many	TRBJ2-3	CSARGVGTPFGTDTQYF	TGCAGTGCTAGAGGGGTCGGGACACCCTTCGGAACAGATACGCAGTATTTT
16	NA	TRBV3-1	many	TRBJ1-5	CASSQGGPYSNQPQHF	TGTGCCAGCAGCCAAGGTGGCCCATATAGCAATCAGCCCCAGCATTTT
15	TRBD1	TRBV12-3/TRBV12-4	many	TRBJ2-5	CASSLAGQPTMPQYF	TGTGCCAGCAGTTTAGCGGGACAGCCTACAATGCCCCAGTACTTC
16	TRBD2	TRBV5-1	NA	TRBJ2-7	CASSRTSGRSSYEQYF	TGCGCCAGCAGCCGGACTAGCGGGAGGAGTTCCTACGAGCAGTACTTC
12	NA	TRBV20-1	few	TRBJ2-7	CSARGAASEQYF	TGCAGTGCCAGAGGTGCGGCCTCCGAGCAGTACTTC
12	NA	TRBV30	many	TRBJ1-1	CAWRKGNTEAFF	TGTGCCTGGAGAAAGGGGAACACTGAAGCTTTCTTT
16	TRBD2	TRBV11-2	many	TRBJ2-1	CASSLGLAGVRNEQFF	TGTGCCAGCAGCTTAGGACTAGCGGGAGTTCGAAATGAGCAGTTCTTC
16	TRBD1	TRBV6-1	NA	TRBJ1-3	CASSVTGTASGNTIYF	TGTGCCAGCAGTGTCACCGGGACAGCATCTGGAAACACCATATATTTT
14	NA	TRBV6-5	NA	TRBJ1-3	CASSYRVSGNTIYF	TGTGCCAGCAGTTACAGGGTCTCCGGAAACACCATATATTTT
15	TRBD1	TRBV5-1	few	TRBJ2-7	CASSPTGTVGYEQYF	TGCGCCAGCAGCCCCACCGGGACAGTCGGATACGAGCAGTACTTC